One T cell receptor (beta chain) is described in this entry. The participants were between about 18 and 89 years old and came from fewer than 25 US areas. Donors in Cohort 3 counted as recovered after two negative PCRs, clearance, or symptom resolution. Under the authors' procedure: Nucleated cell number was recorded as an estimate derived from reference gene primer amplification. The table came from immunoSEQ multiplex PCR; TCRdb's copy has only in-frame clones and leaves some out. Clone size and the V and J calls come from that table; the DNA yielded D and trimming. The table has about 390,000 clones, 87% seen once. This sample stems from a study of blood T cell repertoires in COVID-19. Looking at the study overall: T cells, B-cell-depleted T cells, or PBMCs supplied cDNA or gDNA.

This CDR3 comprises 15 residues. The V gene end was trimmed by 3 bases and the J gene end by 3 bases; junction bases not matched to a gene: 2. Per germline, CDR1 KGHSH and CDR2 LQKENI. The sequence was collected from a woman aged 45-65 years who had recovered from COVID-19. The chain couples TRBV18 to TRBJ1-4, with 9 bases identical to TRBD1. Sequenced material: PBMCs or T cells enriched from blood (not recorded which). The CDR3 region is CASSPGQGSNEKLFF. Written as DNA, the CDR3 is TGTGCCAGCTCACCCGGACAGGGGTCTAATGAAAAACTGTTTTTT. Complete variable domain (other parts from reference TRBV18 and TRBJ1-4): NAGVMQNPRHLVRRRGQEARLRCSPMKGHSHVYWYRQLPEEGLKFMVYLQKENIIDESGMPKERFSAEFPKEGPSILRIQQVVRGDSAAYFCASSPGQGSNEKLFFGSGTQLSVL.